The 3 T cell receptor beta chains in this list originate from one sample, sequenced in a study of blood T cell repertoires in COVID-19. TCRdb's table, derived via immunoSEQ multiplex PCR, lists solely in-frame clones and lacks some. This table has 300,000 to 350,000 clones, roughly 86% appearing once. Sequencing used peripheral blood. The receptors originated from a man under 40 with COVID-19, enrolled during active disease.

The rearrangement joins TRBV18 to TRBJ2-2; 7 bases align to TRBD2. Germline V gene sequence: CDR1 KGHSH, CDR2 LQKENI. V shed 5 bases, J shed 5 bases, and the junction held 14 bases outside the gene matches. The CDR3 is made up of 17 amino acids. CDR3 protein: CASSETGLPLRTGELFF. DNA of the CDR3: TGTGCCAGCTCAGAGACGGGACTACCCTTAAGAACCGGGGAGCTGTTTTTT. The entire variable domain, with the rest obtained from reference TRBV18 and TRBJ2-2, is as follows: NAGVMQNPRHLVRRRGQEARLRCSPMKGHSHVYWYRQLPEEGLKFMVYLQKENIIDESGMPKERFSAEFPKEGPSILRIQQVVRGDSAAYFCASSETGLPLRTGELFFGEGSRLTVL.

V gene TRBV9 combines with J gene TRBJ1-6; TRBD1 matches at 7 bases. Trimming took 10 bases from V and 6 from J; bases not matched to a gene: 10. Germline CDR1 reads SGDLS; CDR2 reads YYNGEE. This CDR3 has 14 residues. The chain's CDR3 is CAGGTGAINSPLHF. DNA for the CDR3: TGTGCCGGGGGAACAGGGGCCATTAATTCACCCCTCCACTTT.

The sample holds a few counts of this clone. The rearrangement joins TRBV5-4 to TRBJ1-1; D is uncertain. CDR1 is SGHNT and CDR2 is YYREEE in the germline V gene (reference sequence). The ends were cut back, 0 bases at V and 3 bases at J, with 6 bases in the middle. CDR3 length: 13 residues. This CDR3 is CASSLGRDTEAFF. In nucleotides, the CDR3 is TGTGCCAGCAGCTTGGGGAGGGACACTGAAGCTTTCTTT.